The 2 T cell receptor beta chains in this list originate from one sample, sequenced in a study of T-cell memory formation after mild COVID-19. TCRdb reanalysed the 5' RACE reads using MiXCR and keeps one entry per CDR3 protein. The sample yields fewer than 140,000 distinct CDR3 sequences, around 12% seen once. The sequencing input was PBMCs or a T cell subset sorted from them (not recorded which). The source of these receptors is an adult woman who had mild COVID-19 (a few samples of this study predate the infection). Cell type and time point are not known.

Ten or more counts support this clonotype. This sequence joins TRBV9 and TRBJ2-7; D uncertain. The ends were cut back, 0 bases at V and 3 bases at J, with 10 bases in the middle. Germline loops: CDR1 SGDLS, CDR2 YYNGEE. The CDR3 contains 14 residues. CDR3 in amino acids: CASSVEGLGYEQYF. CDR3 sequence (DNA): TGTGCCAGCAGCGTAGAAGGCCTGGGCTACGAGCAGTACTTC.

The CDR3 reads CASSSLGLAGEAGELFF. The CDR3 DNA reads as TGTGCCAGCAGTTCCCTCGGACTAGCGGGAGAAGCCGGGGAGCTGTTTTTT. The rearrangement joins TRBV27 to TRBJ2-2; TRBD2 agrees at 13 bases. The CDR3 loop spans 17 amino acids. The germline gives CDR1 MNHEY, CDR2 SMNVEV (reference sequence). The trim removed 4 bases at V and 6 bases at J, leaving 8 bases unmatched.